One TCR beta chain is described in this entry. The antigen this receptor binds is unknown. Base qualities were left out, and no much larger clone turns up one base away. As encoded in the germline V gene, CDR1 is SNHLY while CDR2 is FYNNEI. Inclusive of the bounding cysteine and phenylalanine, the CDR3 is 15 residues long. The kept DNA is CDR3 alone, 45 bases in frame from the first base. Between the V and J ends, shortened by 5 bases and 0 bases respectively, the junction contains 8 bases. These data come from a study of control samples from healthy donors and cancer patients (dated by TCRdb to the early 2020s). The method was the immunoSEQ multiplex PCR assay. Drawn from immuneACCESS, this table holds only the in-frame rearrangements with V and J called that TCRdb kept. Clones are partly lost; checked studies trace under half to an unresolved V gene and leave the rest unexplained. The sample includes about 61,000 clones, with around 90% observed a single time. The ten biggest clones cover about 6.5% of the sample.

The material sequenced was PBMCs. The chain employs TRBV2 and TRBJ2-6, with the identity of the D gene unclear. This TCR was recovered from a man aged 55 to 69 with colorectal cancer. The CDR3 reads CASSWGSSGANVLTF. The sequenced DNA is TGTGCCAGCAGTTGGGGAAGCTCTGGGGCCAACGTCCTGACTTTC.